This TCR beta chain was retrieved from a study of blood T cell repertoires in COVID-19. Study at large: Material from acute and convalescent COVID-19 was sourced from the United States, Italy and Spain.

Between the trimmed V and J ends, which lost 5 bases and 0 bases, there was a span of 12 bases. Germline V gene sequence: CDR1 SGHVS, CDR2 FQNEAQ. The CDR3 has 15 amino acids. Participants had their cohort set by participant-reported clinical history. Recovery meant two consecutive negative NP/OP PCR tests, professional clearance, or resolved symptoms. Assay: immunoSEQ multiplex PCR; the TCRdb copy retains only in-frame clones and omits some. The profile shows 180,000 or so clones, roughly 88% of them singletons. Specimen: PBMCs or T cells enriched from blood (not recorded which). The clonotype originates from a woman aged 55-69 years who had recovered from COVID-19. The V and J genes are TRBV7-8 and TRBJ2-3; D is undetermined. CDR3 nucleotides: TGTGCCAGCAGCGACAATTCGAAAAGCACAGATACGCAGTATTTT. Its translation: CASSDNSKSTDTQYF.